The 2 T cell receptor beta chains in this list originate from one sample, sequenced in a study of long-term antiretroviral therapy in people with HIV. Sequencing used immunoSEQ v3.0 at survey level. The protocol was immunoSEQ multiplex PCR, while the TCRdb copy is restricted to in-frame clones and leaves out a portion. Among around 16,000 clones listed, around 84% were seen once. The sample here was unsorted PBMCs, taken 0.5 years after starting antiretroviral therapy. The source of these receptors is a middle-aged woman with HIV.

The gene calls are TRBV5-1 and TRBJ1-5; D is possibly TRBD1 (5 bases). Trimming removed 1 base at V and 5 bases at J, with 7 bases between. The CDR3 extends over 13 amino acids. Germline CDR1 SGHRS, CDR2 YFSETQ. The CDR3 DNA reads TGCGCCAGCAGCTTGTGGGGGGATCAGCCCCAGCATTTT. Translating gives CASSLWGDQPQHF.

CDR3 residues: CASEGGRGADTQYF. The DNA for the CDR3 is TGTGCCAGCGAGGGCGGGAGAGGGGCAGATACGCAGTATTTT. The chain is built from TRBV2 and TRBJ2-3, with TRBD2 matching 7 bases. Germline CDR1 SNHLY, CDR2 FYNNEI. The CDR3 extends over 14 amino acids. V shed 8 bases and J 4 bases; nucleotides not matched to a gene: 9.